This entry is about one T cell receptor (beta chain). Its cognate antigen is unknown. The PCR ran on 60 Vbeta and 13 Jbeta primers. TCRdb's copy holds only in-frame clones and misses some; the assay was immunoSEQ multiplex PCR. This table has over 150,000 clones, approximately 85% appearing once. V lost 1 base, J lost 4 bases, and 10 bases stayed unmatched. The CDR3 consists of 17 residues. Germline V gene data show CDR1 as MGHRA and CDR2 as YSYEKL. These data originate in a study of cytomegalovirus exposure and HLA in healthy donors. Study-level findings and limits: There was a cluster of highly shared sequence variants that was likely a sequencing artifact. Presence/absence analysis assumed near-uniform sequencing depth across donors. Some V segments, including TRBV6-2 and TRBV6-3, were excluded as indistinguishable.

Material for sequencing was PBMCs. This receptor was identified in a girl aged 2 to 9 in good health and CMV-seropositive. V usage is TRBV4-1 and J usage is TRBJ2-5, with TRBD1 matching over 9 bases. The CDR3 loop reads CASSQVLRTGERETQYF. The CDR3 DNA is TGCGCCAGCAGCCAAGTACTCCGGACAGGGGAGAGAGAGACCCAGTACTTC.